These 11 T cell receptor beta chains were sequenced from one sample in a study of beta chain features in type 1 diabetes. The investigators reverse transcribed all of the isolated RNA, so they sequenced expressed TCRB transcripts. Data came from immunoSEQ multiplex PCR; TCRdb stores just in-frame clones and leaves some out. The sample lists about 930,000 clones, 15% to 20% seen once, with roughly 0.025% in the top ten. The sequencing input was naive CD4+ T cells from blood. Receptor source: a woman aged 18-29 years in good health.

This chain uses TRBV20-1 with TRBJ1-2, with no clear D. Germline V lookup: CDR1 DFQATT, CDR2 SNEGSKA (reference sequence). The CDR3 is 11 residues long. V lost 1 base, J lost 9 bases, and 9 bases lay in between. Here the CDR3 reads CSARASGRYTF. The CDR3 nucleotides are TGCAGTGCTAGAGCCAGTGGGCGCTACACCTTC.

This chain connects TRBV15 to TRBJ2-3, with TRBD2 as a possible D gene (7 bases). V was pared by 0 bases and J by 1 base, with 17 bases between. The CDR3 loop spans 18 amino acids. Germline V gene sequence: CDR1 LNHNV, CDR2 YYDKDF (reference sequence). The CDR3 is CATSRDGGGGLGTDTQYF. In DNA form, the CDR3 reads TGTGCCACCAGCAGAGATGGGGGGGGCGGCCTTGGCACAGATACGCAGTATTTT.

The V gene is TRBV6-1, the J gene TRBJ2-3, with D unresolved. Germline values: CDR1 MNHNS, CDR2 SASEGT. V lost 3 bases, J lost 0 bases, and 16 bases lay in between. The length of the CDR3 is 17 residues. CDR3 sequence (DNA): TGTGCCAGCAGTGATCCGTTCAGGAAAGCCAGCACAGATACGCAGTATTTT. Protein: CASSDPFRKASTDTQYF.

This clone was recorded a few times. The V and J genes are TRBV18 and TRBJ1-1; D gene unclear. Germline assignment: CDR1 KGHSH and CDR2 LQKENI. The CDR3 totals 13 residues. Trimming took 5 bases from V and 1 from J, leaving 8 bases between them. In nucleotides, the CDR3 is TGTGCCAGCTCAGACCTGGGGAACACTGAAGCTTTCTTT. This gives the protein CASSDLGNTEAFF.

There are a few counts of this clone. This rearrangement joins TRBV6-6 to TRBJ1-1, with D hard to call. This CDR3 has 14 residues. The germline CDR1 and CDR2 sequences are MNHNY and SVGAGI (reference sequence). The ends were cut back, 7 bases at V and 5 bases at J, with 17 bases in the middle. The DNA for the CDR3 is TGTGCCAGCATGTCCCCGTTAGTGGAAACTGAAGCTTTCTTT. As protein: CASMSPLVETEAFF.

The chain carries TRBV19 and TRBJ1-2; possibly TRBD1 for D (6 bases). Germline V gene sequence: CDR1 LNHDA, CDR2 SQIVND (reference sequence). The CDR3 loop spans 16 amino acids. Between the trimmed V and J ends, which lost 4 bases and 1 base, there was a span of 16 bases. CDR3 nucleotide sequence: TGTGCCAGTAGTACCAATGGACAGCCTTTTAACTATGGCTACACCTTC. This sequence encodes CASSTNGQPFNYGYTF.

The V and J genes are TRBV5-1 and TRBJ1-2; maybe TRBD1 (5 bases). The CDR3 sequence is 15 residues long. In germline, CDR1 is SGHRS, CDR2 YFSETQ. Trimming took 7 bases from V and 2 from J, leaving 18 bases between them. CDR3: CASGSEPGLNYGYTF. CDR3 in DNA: TGCGCCAGCGGATCCGAACCGGGACTCAACTATGGCTACACCTTC.

CDR3 DNA sequence: TGTGCCAGCAGTCCTCCATACACAGATACGCAGTATTTT. Translation: CASSPPYTDTQYF. The chain couples TRBV27 to TRBJ2-3; D remains ambiguous. CDR1 and CDR2 from the germline V gene are MNHEY and SMNVEV (reference sequence). V was cut by 5 bases and J by 2 bases, with 8 bases left in between. The CDR3 runs to 13 residues.

The CDR3 sequence is CASAPGLPPYEQYF. In DNA form, the CDR3 reads TGTGCTAGTGCTCCGGGACTACCTCCCTACGAGCAGTACTTC. The V and J genes are TRBV12-5 and TRBJ2-7; TRBD2 matches 7 bases. With 7 bases clipped from V and 2 bases from J, the junction kept 8 bases outside the gene matches. CDR1 is LGHNT, CDR2 FRNRAP, per germline. The CDR3 has 14 residues.

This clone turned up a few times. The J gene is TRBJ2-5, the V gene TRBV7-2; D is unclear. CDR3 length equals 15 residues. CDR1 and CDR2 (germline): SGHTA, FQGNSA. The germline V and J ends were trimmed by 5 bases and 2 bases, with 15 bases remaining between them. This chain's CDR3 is CASSLHWARQETQYF. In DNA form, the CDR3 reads TGTGCCAGCAGCCTCCACTGGGCTAGACAAGAGACCCAGTACTTC.

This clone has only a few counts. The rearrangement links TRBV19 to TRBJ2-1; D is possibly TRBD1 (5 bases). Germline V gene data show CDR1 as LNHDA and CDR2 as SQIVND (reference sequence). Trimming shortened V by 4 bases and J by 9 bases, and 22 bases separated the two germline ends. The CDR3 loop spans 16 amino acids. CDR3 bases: TGTGCCAGTAGTAGTGGGGCTAGTCTTCCCCCCGGTGAGCAGTTCTTC. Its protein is CASSSGASLPPGEQFF.